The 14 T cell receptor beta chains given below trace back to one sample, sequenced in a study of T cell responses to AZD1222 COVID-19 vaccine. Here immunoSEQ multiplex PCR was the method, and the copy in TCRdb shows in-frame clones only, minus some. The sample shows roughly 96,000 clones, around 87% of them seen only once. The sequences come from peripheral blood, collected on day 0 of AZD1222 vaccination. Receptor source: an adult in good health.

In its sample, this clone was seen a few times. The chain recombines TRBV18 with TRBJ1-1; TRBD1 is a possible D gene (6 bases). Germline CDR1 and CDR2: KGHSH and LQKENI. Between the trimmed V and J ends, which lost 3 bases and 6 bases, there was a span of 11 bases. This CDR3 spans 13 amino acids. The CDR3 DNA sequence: TGTGCCAGCTCACCTACAGGGTACGCTGAAGCTTTCTTT. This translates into CASSPTGYAEAFF.

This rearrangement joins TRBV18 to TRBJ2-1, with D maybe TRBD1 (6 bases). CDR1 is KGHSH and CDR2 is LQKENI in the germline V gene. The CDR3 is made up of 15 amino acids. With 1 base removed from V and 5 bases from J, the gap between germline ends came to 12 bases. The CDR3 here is CASSPQQGNHNEQFF. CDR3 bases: TGTGCCAGCTCACCACAACAGGGTAACCACAATGAGCAGTTCTTC. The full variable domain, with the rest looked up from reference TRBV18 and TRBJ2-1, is NAGVMQNPRHLVRRRGQEARLRCSPMKGHSHVYWYRQLPEEGLKFMVYLQKENIIDESGMPKERFSAEFPKEGPSILRIQQVVRGDSAAYFCASSPQQGNHNEQFFGPGTRLTVL.

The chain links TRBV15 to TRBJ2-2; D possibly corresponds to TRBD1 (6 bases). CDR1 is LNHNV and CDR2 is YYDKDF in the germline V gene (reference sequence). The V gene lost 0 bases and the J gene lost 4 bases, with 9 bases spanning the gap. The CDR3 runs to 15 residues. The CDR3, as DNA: TGTGCCACCAGCAGAGAGGGGGCGAGCACCGGGGAGCTGTTTTTT. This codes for CATSREGASTGELFF.

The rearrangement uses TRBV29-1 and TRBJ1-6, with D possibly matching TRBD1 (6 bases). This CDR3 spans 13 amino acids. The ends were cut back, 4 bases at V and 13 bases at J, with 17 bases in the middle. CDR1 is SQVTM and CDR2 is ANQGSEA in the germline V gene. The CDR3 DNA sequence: TGCAGCGTTGCGGCAGGGGTGGCTTCTCCCCTCCACTTT. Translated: CSVAAGVASPLHF.

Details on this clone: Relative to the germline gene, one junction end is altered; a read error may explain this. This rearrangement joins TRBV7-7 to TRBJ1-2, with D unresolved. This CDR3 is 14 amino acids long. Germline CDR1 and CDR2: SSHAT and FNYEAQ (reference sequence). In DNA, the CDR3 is TGTGCTAGCAGCTTAGAGCCGCGAATTTATGGCTACACCTTC. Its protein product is CASSLEPRIYGYTF.

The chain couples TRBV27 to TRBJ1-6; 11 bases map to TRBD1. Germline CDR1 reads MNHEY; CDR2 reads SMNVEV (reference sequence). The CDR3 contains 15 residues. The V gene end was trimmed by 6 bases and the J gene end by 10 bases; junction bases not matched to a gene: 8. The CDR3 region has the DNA TGTGCCAGCAGGACGGTGGACAGGGGGCGGTCACCCCTCCACTTT. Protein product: CASRTVDRGRSPLHF.

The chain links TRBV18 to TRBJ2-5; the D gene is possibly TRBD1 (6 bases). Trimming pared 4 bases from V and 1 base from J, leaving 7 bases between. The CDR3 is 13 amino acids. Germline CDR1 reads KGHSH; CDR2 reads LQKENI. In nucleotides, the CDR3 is TGTGCCAGCTCACGGGGGCGCCAAGAGACCCAGTACTTC. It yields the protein CASSRGRQETQYF.

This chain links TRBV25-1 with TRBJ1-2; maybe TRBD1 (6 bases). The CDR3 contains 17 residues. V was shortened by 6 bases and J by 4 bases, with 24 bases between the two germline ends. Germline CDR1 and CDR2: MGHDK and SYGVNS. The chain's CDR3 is CASSPTRRDNVGYGYTF. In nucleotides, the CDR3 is TGTGCCAGCAGCCCCACCCGGAGGGACAATGTGGGCTATGGCTACACCTTC.

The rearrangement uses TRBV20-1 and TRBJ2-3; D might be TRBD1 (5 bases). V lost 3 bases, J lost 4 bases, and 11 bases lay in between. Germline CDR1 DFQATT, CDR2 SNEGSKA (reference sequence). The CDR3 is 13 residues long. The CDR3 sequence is CSASGAWSDTQYF. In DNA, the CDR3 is TGCAGTGCTAGTGGGGCTTGGTCAGATACGCAGTATTTT.

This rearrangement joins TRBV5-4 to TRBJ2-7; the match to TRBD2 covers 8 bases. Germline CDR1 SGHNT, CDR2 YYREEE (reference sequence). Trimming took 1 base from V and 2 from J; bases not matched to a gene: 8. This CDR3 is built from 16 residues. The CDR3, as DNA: TGTGCCAGCAGCTTGTTGTCAACTAGCGGAACCTACGAGCAGTACTTC. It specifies CASSLLSTSGTYEQYF.

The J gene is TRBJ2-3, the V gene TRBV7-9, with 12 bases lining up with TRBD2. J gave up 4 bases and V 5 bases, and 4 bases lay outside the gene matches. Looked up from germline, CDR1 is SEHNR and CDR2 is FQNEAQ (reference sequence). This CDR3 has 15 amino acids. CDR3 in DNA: TGTGCCAGCAGCCTCCTAGCGGGAGGGGCAGATACGCAGTATTTT. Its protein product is CASSLLAGGADTQYF.

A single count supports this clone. The CDR3 sequence is CASSGDRGLPISNQPQHF. In DNA form, the CDR3 reads TGTGCCAGCAGTGGGGACAGGGGGCTTCCAATTAGCAATCAGCCCCAGCATTTT. This chain connects TRBV6-1 to TRBJ1-5, with 12 bases fitting TRBD1. The CDR3 has 18 residues. The V gene end was trimmed by 4 bases and the J gene end by 0 bases; junction bases not matched to a gene: 7. Germline V gene lookup returns CDR1 MNHNS and CDR2 SASEGT.

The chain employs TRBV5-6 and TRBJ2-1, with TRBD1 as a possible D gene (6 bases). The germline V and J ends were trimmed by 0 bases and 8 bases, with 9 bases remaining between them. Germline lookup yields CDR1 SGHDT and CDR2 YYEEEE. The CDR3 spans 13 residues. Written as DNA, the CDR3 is TGTGCCAGCAGCTTGGGACAGGCGGATGAGCAGTTCTTC. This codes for CASSLGQADEQFF.

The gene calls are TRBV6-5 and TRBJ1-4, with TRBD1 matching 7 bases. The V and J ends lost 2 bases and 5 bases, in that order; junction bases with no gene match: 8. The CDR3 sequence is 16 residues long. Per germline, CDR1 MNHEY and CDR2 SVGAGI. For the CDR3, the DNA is TGTGCCAGCAGTTACCAAAGACAGGGAAGGAATGAAAAACTGTTTTTT. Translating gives CASSYQRQGRNEKLFF.